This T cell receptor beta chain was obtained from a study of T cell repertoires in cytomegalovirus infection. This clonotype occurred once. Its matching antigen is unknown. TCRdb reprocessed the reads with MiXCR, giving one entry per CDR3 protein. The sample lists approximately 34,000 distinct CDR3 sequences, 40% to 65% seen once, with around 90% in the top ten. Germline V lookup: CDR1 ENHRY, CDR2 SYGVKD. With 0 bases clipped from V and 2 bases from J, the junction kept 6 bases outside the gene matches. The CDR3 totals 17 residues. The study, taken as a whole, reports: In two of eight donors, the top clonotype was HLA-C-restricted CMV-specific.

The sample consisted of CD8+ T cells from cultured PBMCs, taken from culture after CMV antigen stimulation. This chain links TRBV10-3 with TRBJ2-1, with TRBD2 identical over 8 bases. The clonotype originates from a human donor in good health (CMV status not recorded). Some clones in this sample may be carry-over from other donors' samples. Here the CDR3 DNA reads TGTGCCATCAGTGAGTCGATCAGCGGGGGTCCCTACAATGAGCAGTTCTTC. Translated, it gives CAISESISGGPYNEQFF.